Here is one T cell receptor beta chain with its context. Its antigen is not known. These data originate in a study of Ad26.COV2.S vaccination and SARS-CoV-2 variants. Study-wide context: Participant was drawn from the COV1001 Ad26.COV2.S trial arm. Regarding the study as a whole: The analyses of TCR breadth and depth may have understated the size of total T cell responses. Substantial breadth was reported for post-vaccination spike-specific CD8+ and CD4+ T cells.

Looked up from germline, CDR1 is SGHAT and CDR2 is FQNNGV. Trimming cost V 5 bases and J 8 bases; bases outside gene matches: 11. The CDR3 runs 14 residues. The treatment denotes: 19 received Ad26.COV2.S at low or high dose, single or two shots; roughly 5 received placebo; per-sample allocation not given. Samples analyzed were those drawn on day 63 after the first vaccine or placebo injection. Generated by immunoSEQ multiplex PCR, the TCRdb table keeps only in-frame clones and is missing some. The profile shows about 390,000 clones, approximately 92% of them singletons. The rearrangement links TRBV11-2 to TRBJ1-2; 7 nucleotides align to TRBD1. The sequence derives from a person between 18 and 60 years old who received the Ad26.COV2.S COVID-19 vaccine or a placebo. The input for sequencing was peripheral blood, taken in a trial of Ad26.COV2.S vaccine versus placebo. The CDR3 DNA is TGTGCCAGCAGCCCCGCGGACAGGTTCGGGGGCTACACCTTC. It is translated as CASSPADRFGGYTF.